The clone carrying this TCR beta chain was seen only once. The data originate from a study of response to subunit inactivated influenza vaccine. TCRdb analysed the RT-PCR reads with MiXCR anew, one entry per CDR3 protein. The top ten clones hold 11% of a sample with hundreds of thousands of distinct CDR3 sequences, around 16% of them seen once. CDR1 and CDR2 from the germline V gene are MNHEY and SVGEGT. Trimming stripped 5 bases from V and 6 bases from J, with 13 bases between. This CDR3 comprises 13 residues. V is TRBV6-2 or TRBV6-3 and J is TRBJ1-1, with D unresolved. The sample consisted of PBMCs from blood, taken 11 to 12 days after vaccination. The TCR sequence derives from a man in his fifties or sixties who received an inactivated influenza vaccine. The CDR3 DNA sequence: TGTGCCAGCAGTACCCCCCTTGGAGCTGAAGCTTTCTTT. Protein product: CASSTPLGAEAFF.